Shown below are 30 T cell receptor beta chains from a single sample sequenced in a study of shared clonotypes between healthy human individuals. Only in-frame clones appear in the TCRdb table, and some are missing; sequencing was by immunoSEQ multiplex PCR. This sample has fewer than 800,000 clones, with around 90% found just once. Terminally differentiated effector memory CD45RA+ cells were excluded by CCR7 positive selection of CD45RO-negative cells. The source material was naive CD8+ T cells sorted from blood. The receptors originated from a man between 25 and 39 years old in good health.

CDR3 protein: CASSLFTSTDTQYF. The CDR3 region has the DNA TGTGCCAGCAGTTTATTTACTAGCACAGATACGCAGTATTTT. V usage is TRBV28 and J usage is TRBJ2-3, with D hard to call. The CDR3 consists of 14 residues. Germline CDR1 MDHEN, CDR2 SYDVKM. V lost 1 base to trimming and J lost 0 bases, with 5 bases between them.

V and J are TRBV5-6 and TRBJ2-7; D perhaps matches TRBD1 (7 bases). V was cut by 4 bases and J by 2 bases, with 19 bases left in between. This CDR3 is 16 amino acids long. Germline assignment: CDR1 SGHDT and CDR2 YYEEEE. In DNA, the CDR3 is TGTGCCAGCAGCCCGCCAAGGCGGGACAGTGCCTACGAGCAGTACTTC. Translated, it gives CASSPPRRDSAYEQYF. The full variable domain, in which reference TRBV5-6 and TRBJ2-7 provide the parts outside the CDR3, is DAGVTQSPTHLIKTRGQQVTLRCSPKSGHDTVSWYQQALGQGPQFIFQYYEEEERQRGNFPDRFSGHQFPNYSSELNVNALLLGDSALYLCASSPPRRDSAYEQYFGPGTRLTVT.

CDR3 loop: CASSQGREFGNEQFF. The CDR3 nucleotides are TGTGCCAGCAGCCAAGGACGGGAGTTTGGCAATGAGCAGTTCTTC. The V call is TRBV4-2, the J call TRBJ2-1; TRBD2 might be the D (6 bases). From germline, CDR1 is LGHNA and CDR2 YNFKEQ. CDR3 length equals 15 residues. Trimming pared 1 base from V and 6 bases from J, leaving 13 bases between.

The J gene is TRBJ2-7, the V gene TRBV4-1, with D uncertain. CDR1 is MGHRA and CDR2 is YSYEKL in the germline V gene. Between the trimmed V and J ends, which lost 2 bases and 3 bases, there was a span of 8 bases. The CDR3 has 13 residues. The CDR3 coding sequence is TGCGCCAGCAGCCAAATTCCACACTACGAGCAGTACTTC. Its protein product is CASSQIPHYEQYF.

V usage is TRBV11-2 and J usage is TRBJ2-7; a weak D match, TRBD2 (5 bases). Trimming removed 1 base from V and 1 base from J, with 8 bases in between. Germline CDR1 is SGHAT and CDR2 is FQNNGV. The CDR3 is 14 residues long. The CDR3 nucleotides are TGTGCCAGCAGCTTAGGGACTGCTTCCTACGAGCAGTACTTC. Amino acid sequence: CASSLGTASYEQYF.

The chain carries TRBV7-9 and TRBJ2-7; tentative D call: TRBD2 (5 bases). Germline V gene sequence: CDR1 SEHNR, CDR2 FQNEAQ (reference sequence). V was cut by 1 base and J by 4 bases, with 14 bases left in between. This CDR3 has 15 amino acids. The CDR3 spells CASSLGYRGSYEQYF. Written as DNA, the CDR3 is TGTGCCAGCAGCTTAGGCTACCGCGGGTCGTACGAGCAGTACTTC. Full variable domain (remainder filled in from reference TRBV7-9 and TRBJ2-7): DTGVSQNPRHKITKRGQNVTFRCDPISEHNRLYWYRQTLGQGPEFLTYFQNEAQLEKSRLLSDRFSAERPKGSFSTLEIQRTEQGDSAMYLCASSLGYRGSYEQYFGPGTRLTVT.

The chain is built from TRBV15 and TRBJ2-3; 7 bases fit TRBD1. V trimming: 9 bases; J trimming: 0 bases; junction bases outside the gene matches: 9. The CDR3 contains 15 residues. The V gene's germline CDR1 is LNHNV and CDR2 YYDKDF (reference sequence). This CDR3 is CATAPGQVSTDTQYF. CDR3 DNA sequence: TGTGCCACGGCACCCGGACAGGTCAGCACAGATACGCAGTATTTT.

The V call is TRBV29-1, the J call TRBJ2-2; 12 nucleotides match TRBD1. The CDR3 is made up of 18 amino acids. The V and J ends lost 3 bases and 5 bases, in that order; junction bases with no gene match: 13. In germline, CDR1 is SQVTM, CDR2 ANQGSEA. Here the CDR3 reads CSVETGTGGSQGTGELFF. CDR3 sequence (DNA): TGCAGCGTTGAGACCGGGACAGGGGGCTCACAGGGGACCGGGGAGCTGTTTTTT.

V is TRBV7-9 and J is TRBJ2-7, with D possibly matching TRBD2 (5 bases). The length of the CDR3 is 14 residues. The V end lost 5 bases, the J end lost 2 bases, and 13 bases lay between the germline ends. The germline gives CDR1 SEHNR, CDR2 FQNEAQ (reference sequence). CDR3 sequence (DNA): TGTGCCAGCAGCGCGGGCCTCCGAGCCTACGAGCAGTACTTC. This translates into CASSAGLRAYEQYF. Variable domain in full (rest from reference TRBV7-9 and TRBJ2-7): DTGVSQNPRHKITKRGQNVTFRCDPISEHNRLYWYRQTLGQGPEFLTYFQNEAQLEKSRLLSDRFSAERPKGSFSTLEIQRTEQGDSAMYLCASSAGLRAYEQYFGPGTRLTVT.

The chain has TRBV28 and TRBJ2-3; 9 positions agree with TRBD2. Germline CDR1 reads MDHEN; CDR2 reads SYDVKM. The CDR3 is 16 amino acids. Losses at the gene ends were 3 bases for V and 3 bases for J; bases not matched to a gene: 7. This CDR3 reads CASSFPGLALTDTQYF. The CDR3 DNA reads as TGTGCCAGCAGTTTTCCGGGACTAGCTCTAACAGATACGCAGTATTTT.

The chain combines TRBV7-8 with TRBJ1-1; no clear D gene. The CDR3 sequence is 16 residues long. Germline values: CDR1 SGHVS, CDR2 FQNEAQ. The V gene lost 1 base and the J gene lost 3 bases, with 15 bases spanning the gap. In DNA form, the CDR3 reads TGTGCCAGCAGCTTAGACGGAGGTTCTCTTTACACTGAAGCTTTCTTT. This codes for CASSLDGGSLYTEAFF.

The genes are TRBV11-2 and TRBJ2-7, with D unresolved. CDR1 and CDR2 (germline): SGHAT, FQNNGV. V was cut by 6 bases and J by 2 bases, with 20 bases left in between. The CDR3 length is 16 residues. The CDR3 sequence: CASSSTRTLGTYEQYF. The CDR3 DNA follows: TGTGCCAGCAGTTCAACCCGGACCCTTGGGACCTACGAGCAGTACTTC.

This chain connects TRBV6-1 to TRBJ2-2; no clear D gene. The V end was cut by 3 bases, the J end by 8 bases, with 4 bases between. This CDR3 is 11 amino acids long. Germline values: CDR1 MNHNS, CDR2 SASEGT. In DNA form, the CDR3 reads TGTGCCAGCAGTGATTGGGGGGAGCTGTTTTTT. It encodes CASSDWGELFF.

The rearrangement uses TRBV28 and TRBJ2-7, with no clear D. This CDR3 spans 14 amino acids. V lost 7 bases, J lost 4 bases, and 17 bases lay in between. Germline CDR1 and CDR2: MDHEN and SYDVKM. CDR3 residues: CASILPPIVYEQYF. The CDR3 DNA reads TGTGCCAGCATCCTACCCCCTATCGTTTACGAGCAGTACTTC.

The CDR3 is CATSRDKASAREQYF. CDR3 nucleotides: TGTGCCACCAGCAGAGATAAGGCATCGGCTCGGGAGCAGTACTTC. The V call is TRBV15, the J call TRBJ2-7; no definite D call. The V gene's germline CDR1 is LNHNV and CDR2 YYDKDF (reference sequence). The CDR3 spans 15 residues. Trimming removed 0 bases from V and 7 bases from J, with 16 bases in between.

The V call is TRBV9, the J call TRBJ1-1; D is unclear. This CDR3 spans 15 amino acids. Per germline, CDR1 SGDLS and CDR2 YYNGEE. The V end was cut by 1 base, the J end by 3 bases, with 13 bases between. The CDR3 here is CASSVFTGEDTEAFF. CDR3 coding DNA: TGTGCCAGCAGCGTATTCACGGGAGAAGACACTGAAGCTTTCTTT.

J is TRBJ2-7 and V is TRBV9; unclear D gene. Trimming removed 3 bases from V and 5 bases from J, with 12 bases in between. CDR3 length: 13 residues. The germline V gene encodes CDR1 SGDLS and CDR2 YYNGEE. The CDR3 DNA follows: TGTGCCAGCAGCGAATCGGACGTGGACGAGCAGTACTTC. Its protein is CASSESDVDEQYF.

The J gene is TRBJ2-1, the V gene TRBV4-1; 7 positions agree with TRBD2. Germline assignment: CDR1 MGHRA and CDR2 YSYEKL. This CDR3 contains 16 residues. The V segment lost 2 bases and the J segment 1 base; nucleotides outside the gene matches: 5. CDR3 in DNA: TGCGCCAGCAGCCAACTACTAGCGACTTCCTACAATGAGCAGTTCTTC. This sequence encodes CASSQLLATSYNEQFF.

This rearrangement joins TRBV13 to TRBJ2-2; 8 positions agree with TRBD1. The CDR3 sequence is 18 residues long. Looked up from germline, CDR1 is PRHDT and CDR2 is FYEKMQ (reference sequence). The V segment lost 4 bases and the J segment 1 base; nucleotides outside the gene matches: 11. Written as DNA, the CDR3 is TGTGCCAGCAGCTCGGAGTACCCGGGACAGGAGAACACCGGGGAGCTGTTTTTT. Its translation: CASSSEYPGQENTGELFF.

V and J are TRBV7-9 and TRBJ2-1; 10 positions agree with TRBD1. The CDR3 is made up of 15 amino acids. CDR1 is SEHNR and CDR2 is FQNEAQ in the germline V gene (reference sequence). V trimming: 5 bases; J trimming: 6 bases; junction bases outside the gene matches: 7. CDR3 sequence: CASSLGQGVSNEQFF. The CDR3 DNA is TGTGCCAGCAGCCTCGGACAGGGGGTAAGCAATGAGCAGTTCTTC.

The chain couples TRBV7-9 to TRBJ2-1, with 10 bases matching TRBD1. Germline V gives CDR1 SEHNR, CDR2 FQNEAQ (reference sequence). CDR3 length: 15 residues. J lost 4 bases, V lost 5 bases, and 5 bases had no gene match. The CDR3 spells CASSPRDRGYNEQFF. The CDR3 DNA is TGTGCCAGCAGCCCACGGGACAGGGGATACAATGAGCAGTTCTTC.

V gene TRBV25-1 combines with J gene TRBJ1-1, with TRBD1 identical over 7 bases. The junction had 9 bases not matched to a gene; V was cut back by 3 bases and J by 5 bases. The germline V gene encodes CDR1 MGHDK and CDR2 SYGVNS. This CDR3 has 15 amino acids. This CDR3 is CASSEPTRGETEAFF. CDR3 bases: TGTGCCAGCAGTGAGCCCACCAGGGGGGAGACTGAAGCTTTCTTT.

This chain joins TRBV7-9 and TRBJ1-4, with a weak D call TRBD1 (5 bases). V was pared by 1 base and J by 8 bases, with 8 bases between. CDR3 length equals 13 residues. Germline V lookup: CDR1 SEHNR, CDR2 FQNEAQ (reference sequence). The CDR3 DNA sequence: TGTGCCAGCAGCTTAGTTTGGGACGAAAAACTGTTTTTT. Translated, it gives CASSLVWDEKLFF.

The chain combines TRBV2 with TRBJ1-2; D is ambiguous. The CDR3 is 15 amino acids. CDR1 is SNHLY and CDR2 is FYNNEI in the germline V gene. Trimming pared 6 bases from V and 8 bases from J, leaving 22 bases between. The CDR3 spells CASRRLGGKSEGYTF. CDR3 bases: TGTGCCAGCAGACGCCTAGGCGGGAAGAGTGAAGGCTACACCTTC. The full variable domain, completed using reference TRBV2 and TRBJ1-2, is EPEVTQTPSHQVTQMGQEVILRCVPISNHLYFYWYRQILGQKVEFLVSFYNNEISEKSEIFDDQFSVERPDGSNFTLKIRSTKLEDSAMYFCASRRLGGKSEGYTFGSGTRLTVV.

This chain joins TRBV4-2 and TRBJ1-4; D ambiguous. V lost 2 bases and J 3 bases, leaving 10 bases between the germline ends. CDR1 and CDR2 (germline): LGHNA, YNFKEQ. This CDR3 has 15 amino acids. CDR3 amino acids: CASSQNLGSNEKLFF. Written as DNA, the CDR3 is TGTGCCAGCAGCCAAAACCTGGGCTCTAATGAAAAACTGTTTTTT.

V usage is TRBV18 and J usage is TRBJ2-3; 8 bases align to TRBD2. V shed 0 bases, J shed 2 bases, and the junction held 7 bases outside the gene matches. This CDR3 is built from 17 residues. The germline gives CDR1 KGHSH, CDR2 LQKENI. CDR3 residues: CASSPPAAGDYTDTQYF. The CDR3 nucleotides are TGTGCCAGCTCACCACCGGCAGCGGGGGATTACACAGATACGCAGTATTTT.

Details on this clone: Within the sample, other DNA sequences also encode this same CDR3. The chain joins TRBV27 to TRBJ2-3; D is undetermined. V dropped 4 bases and J dropped 1 base, with 3 bases sitting between them. Germline CDR1 and CDR2: MNHEY and SMNVEV (reference sequence). This CDR3 region has 12 residues. This chain's CDR3 is CASSSRTDTQYF. The CDR3, as DNA: TGTGCCAGCAGTTCTCGCACAGATACGCAGTATTTT.

V is TRBV2 and J is TRBJ2-5; D might be TRBD1 or TRBD2, each matching 5 bases. Trimming shortened V by 4 bases and J by 2 bases, and 17 bases separated the two germline ends. Germline V gives CDR1 SNHLY, CDR2 FYNNEI. The CDR3 contains 16 residues. CDR3 in amino acids: CASSVFDRGVQETQYF. CDR3 in DNA: TGTGCCAGCAGTGTTTTTGATAGGGGAGTTCAAGAGACCCAGTACTTC.

Regarding this clone: Distinct nucleotide sequences in the sample also encode this CDR3. This rearrangement joins TRBV10-3 to TRBJ1-1; D not resolved. The germline V and J ends were trimmed by 2 bases and 1 base, with 2 bases remaining between them. The germline gives CDR1 ENHRY, CDR2 SYGVKD. CDR3 length: 12 residues. The CDR3 loop is CAISEGNTEAFF. CDR3 nucleotide sequence: TGTGCCATCAGTGAGGGGAACACTGAAGCTTTCTTT.

This rearrangement joins TRBV4-3 to TRBJ2-3; TRBD2 aligns across 8 bases. The CDR3 has 15 amino acids. Germline V CDR1 and CDR2: LGHNA, YSLEER. Trimming took 5 bases from V and 2 from J; bases not matched to a gene: 6. CDR3 coding DNA: TGCGCCAGCAGCTGGACTAGCAGTCCCACAGATACGCAGTATTTT. Translated, it gives CASSWTSSPTDTQYF.